This T cell receptor (beta chain) is from a study of T cells in Graves' hyperthyroidism and ophthalmopathy (dated by TCRdb to between 2018 and 2021). In the study overall: Peripheral blood samples were taken at initial diagnosis, before any treatment was given. TCR V-J signatures able to tell the groups apart were searched for in a discovery cohort of some 97 patients, of whom roughly 42 had Graves' ophthalmopathy and 57 had stable Graves' hyperthyroidism. Prospective prediction of ophthalmopathy was tested in an independent validation cohort consisting of about 20 hyperthyroidism patients and approximately 16 patients who later progressed to ophthalmopathy. The approximately 90 discovery patients were divided at random into training and test sets in a 7:3 ratio. The study also compared thyroid tissue and blood T-cell repertoires from more than 5 Graves' hyperthyroidism patients. After blood sampling, hyperthyroidism patients were treated with methimazole at a starting dose of 30 mg daily, and ophthalmopathy patients were treated with high-dose intravenous methylprednisolone. The paper describes TCR Vbeta CDR3 sequencing of more than 120 peripheral blood samples, made up of 43 ophthalmopathy patients, roughly 72 hyperthyroidism patients and 17 progressor patients.

In the case of this clonotype: Its recognized antigen is unknown. Per-base quality was not reported, and no clone a single base away is much larger than it.

CDR1 is given as LNHDA and CDR2 as SQIVND, both from the germline V gene (reference sequence). Spanning cysteine to phenylalanine, the CDR3 consists of 15 amino acids. Only CDR3 DNA is held: 45 bases, read in frame from base 1. Amplification of TCR beta CDR3 regions was carried out from RNA transcripts. The first round of RT-PCR for the TCR CDR3 was performed with the HTBI primer set and the Qiagen OneStep RT-PCR kit. A second multiplex PCR round built the libraries, followed by size selection and purification. Paired-end sequencing of the libraries was performed with 100 bp reads on an Illumina HiSeq2000. The authors' pipeline ran thus. SOAPnuke was used to process the raw data, throwing out any read that contained adapters or uncalled bases, had a mean Phred below 15, or lacked an exact constant-primer or identifier match. COPE v1.2.5 was used to merge high-quality paired reads, and clonotypes were defined as unique nucleotide sequences. MiTCR v1.1 was used to align clonotypes to the IMGT TRBV, TRBD and TRBJ reference segments. Analysis was restricted to V-J combinations with a frequency above 0.0001, which covered 98% to 99.2% of repertoires. The TCS score was defined as F50 (clonal expansion) divided by E x V (chaos), with BLOSUM62-based TCRdist calculated between CDR3 peptides within each V-J. Welch's t-statistics and random forest reduced 514 V-J features to 13, which were used in a naive Bayes classifier (R e1071). The similarity between thyroid and blood repertoires was quantified using the Morisita-Horn index. TCRdb trimmed public reads at Q25 via fastp, called clones via MiXCR and kept in-frame beta chains. Each entry merges the rows of one CDR3 protein and shows their most common DNA and genes. The V and J calls reflect TCRdb's pipeline rather than the authors' work. In all, the sample holds just under 750,000 distinct CDR3 sequences, and roughly 32% of those were seen once. The top ten constitute roughly 30% of the sample.

The research as a whole found: Most expanded thyroid clonotypes (frequency above 0.001) were also detected in blood, suggesting blood repertoires may reflect thyroid immune responses. A model built on a 13 V-J signature distinguished ophthalmopathy from stable hyperthyroidism, reaching 85% to 90% sensitivity and 81.08% specificity in cross-validation and 80%/75% in testing. In validation, progression to ophthalmopathy was predicted by the model with nearly 71% sensitivity and 72.22% specificity, a median of about 6.8 months before onset. Sample size was not statistically predetermined, and blinding of investigators to group allocation was not performed.

A patient counted as having stable Graves' hyperthyroidism if no progression to ophthalmopathy occurred over 18 months of follow-up. Hyperthyroidism patients were aged 18 to 65 years and newly diagnosed, with disease duration of less than 2 months. Patients with uncontrolled infections, other autoimmune diseases, pregnancy or lactation were excluded. Clinical symptoms, serum thyroxine and TRAb, thyroid ultrasound, and orbital computed tomography formed the basis for the diagnoses. Ficoll-Paque density gradient centrifugation was used to isolate PBMCs from around 10 ml of fresh peripheral blood. Total RNA was extracted using Trizol reagent, and RNA quality was assessed on an Agilent 2100 Bioanalyzer.

The receptor comes from a woman aged 40 to 50 with Graves' hyperthyroidism. The sample was blood. The rearranged segments are TRBV19 and TRBJ2-5, with the D gene not clear enough to name. The J call may be faulty, since TRBJ2-1 better matches the DNA end. The bases read TGTGCCAGTAGTATGGACGTGAGCTCCTACAATGAGCAGTTCTTC. Translation gives CASSMDVSSYNEQFF.